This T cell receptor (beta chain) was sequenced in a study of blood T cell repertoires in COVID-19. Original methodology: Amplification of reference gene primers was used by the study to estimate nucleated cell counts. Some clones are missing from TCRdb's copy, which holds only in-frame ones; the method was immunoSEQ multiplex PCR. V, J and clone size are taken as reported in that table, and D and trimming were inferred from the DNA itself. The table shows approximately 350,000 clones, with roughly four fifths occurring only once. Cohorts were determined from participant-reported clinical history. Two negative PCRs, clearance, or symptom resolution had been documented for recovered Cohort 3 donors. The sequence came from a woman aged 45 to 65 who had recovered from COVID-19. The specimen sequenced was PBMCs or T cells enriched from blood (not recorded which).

In DNA, the CDR3 is TGTGCCAGCAGCTCCCACAATAGCGTAAAGGACGAGCAGTACTTC. As protein: CASSSHNSVKDEQYF. V and J are TRBV7-9 and TRBJ2-7, with D maybe TRBD2 (5 bases). V was cut by 4 bases and J by 5 bases, with 18 bases left in between. The CDR3 spans 15 residues. CDR1 and CDR2 (germline): SEHNR, FQNEAQ (reference sequence).